The clone carrying this T cell receptor beta chain showed up many times. Its target is not known. The cDNA was synthesized by 5'RACE incorporating 10-nucleotide random UMIs. Every sequencing run returned over 170 million TCR-beta sequences, which were derived from 15-18 subjects. Via MiXCR, TCRdb re-called the 5' RACE reads, giving one row per CDR3 protein. The data show roughly 55,000 distinct CDR3 sequences, with around a sixth seen just once and approximately 4% held by the top ten. The sample comes from a study of neurological immune-mediated disorders. Points from the study as a whole: The study found the most TCR clonal expansion in HTLV-1-associated myelopathy and the least in multiple sclerosis, below healthy controls. No CDR3 amino acid sequences recurred among expanded clones across subjects, suggesting private repertoires in all groups.

The clonotype was recovered from a man in his 60s in good health. Sequencing used PBMCs.

CDR3 sequence (DNA): TGTGCCAGCACCCCCGGGACAGCGAACACTGAAGCTTTCTTT. Its protein product is CASTPGTANTEAFF. The J gene is TRBJ1-1, the V gene TRBV7-2; TRBD1 matches at 7 bases. Unmatched junction bases numbered 6, after V lost 7 bases and J lost 1 base. The CDR3 has 14 amino acids. The V gene's germline CDR1 is SGHTA and CDR2 FQGNSA. Full variable domain (outside the CDR3, taken from reference TRBV7-2 and TRBJ1-1): GAGVSQSPSNKVTEKGKDVELRCDPISGHTALYWYRQSLGQGLEFLIYFQGNSAPDKSGLPSDRFSAERTGGSVSTLTIQRTQQEDSAVYLCASTPGTANTEAFFGQGTRLTVV.